This T cell receptor beta chain was obtained from a study of cytomegalovirus exposure and HLA in healthy donors listed by TCRdb under 2017. Some background on the complete study: According to an earlier analysis of around 600 of the donors, 200 million or so T cells yielded 117 million unique TCR beta sequences and less than 300 Gb of sequence data. A later analysis re-analyzed previously published TCR beta repertoires from 600 to 850 donors and added high-resolution HLA genotyping to study TCR occurrence patterns. In a later genetic analysis, genome-wide SNP genotypes for about three fifths of the 666 donors were used, and that subset was treated as a discovery cohort. Because of strong linkage in the cohort, a few DR-DQ haplotypes were treated as single units for association and clustering. All discovery cohort repertoires had been generated on a single sequencing platform. The study combined high-throughput TCR immunosequencing, statistical association of individual TCRs with disease status, and machine learning to predict cytomegalovirus infection status. The study aimed to test whether signatures of past pathogen exposure could be identified by cataloging public T cell receptors. Around 320 gigabases of sequencing data and approximately 85 million unique TCR sequences were included in an early release covering roughly 700 HLA-typed donors. Of the roughly 400 genotyped donors, approximately 83% fell in the genetic ancestry cluster associated with self-reported Caucasian donors. The T cell repertoires of some 700 subjects were profiled by immunosequencing and related to cytomegalovirus serostatus. Along with the 666-subject first cohort, a separate validation cohort of over a hundred different subjects was used. Typing coverage differed by locus: A, B, C, DRB1 and DQB1 were typed in about 620-640 donors, DQA1 in about 550, DPA1 in 600 to 610, and DPB1 in 450 to 490. On average, 235,054 unique TCR beta nucleotide sequences were sequenced per donor among 398 genotyped donors of the cohort, with roughly 18% of those sequences being non-productive. Donor age, sex, ethnicity and CMV serostatus were collected together with the repertoire data. To decide whether each TCR beta V gene segment behaved as functional or pseudogenic, an earlier analysis of some 570 of the donors relied on high-throughput TCR beta sequencing. The later analysis used no new phenotypic data to find candidate immune exposures, relying instead on TCR beta sequences and their occurrence across donors. HLA typing covered class I and class II loci at four-digit resolution.

The protocol used for the library was the immunoSEQ multiplex PCR assay. For the multiplex PCR, a mixture combining 60 forward primers for TCR Vbeta segments and 13 reverse primers for TCR Jbeta segments was used. The CDR3 region of rearranged TCR beta genes was amplified from genomic DNA by a multiplex PCR assay. Amplified TCR beta libraries were sequenced as 87-base-pair reads on the Illumina HiSeq System. The published analysis was carried out like this. A later analysis tallied approximately 87 million unique TCR beta chains across the roughly 610 repertoires, and some 10 million of those chains were shared by two or more donors. To remove PCR and sequencing errors, raw reads were error-corrected and collapsed into unique sequences using a nearest-neighbor algorithm that merged closely related sequences. Alignment of CDR3 sequences to IMGT reference sequences was used to assign V, D and J gene segments. Each retained sequence needed at least a six-nucleotide match to both a V gene segment and a J gene segment. A rearrangement was called productive if the CDR3 had no stop codons and remained in frame with V and J, and every other rearrangement was called non-productive. Following IMGT convention, CDR3 was defined as the stretch from the second conserved V-encoded cysteine up to the conserved J-encoded phenylalanine. The earlier analysis of about 620 of the donors excluded sequences that lacked an unambiguous match to a single V gene segment. An earlier analysis of 550 to 650 of the donors classified V segments as functional when productive rearrangements were above 56.7% and as segregating when the standard deviation between donors was above 5%. A statistical classification framework was built to diagnose cytomegalovirus status from the catalog of TCR beta chain sequences. In a later analysis, V and J genes were assigned by comparing TCR nucleotide sequences against IMGT/GENE-DB human TR gene sequences. A later analysis assigned CDR3 sequences and most-parsimonious VDJ recombination scenarios with the TCRdist pipeline. In a later analysis, each TCR beta chain was defined by its CDR3 amino acid sequence together with its V-gene family, and reads without a unique V-gene family were excluded. A later analysis removed 450 to 600 highly shared, low-generation-probability nucleotide sequences to deal with suspected cross-contamination and a sequencing artifact. In a later analysis, a clonal expansion index was calculated for each public chain from normalized within-repertoire ranks of inferred template counts. In a later analysis, generation probabilities were computed using a VDJ recombination model fitted to out-of-frame rearrangements, and the results were checked against IGoR. In a later analysis, TCR-TCR, TCR-HLA and TCR-CMV co-occurrence was scored with hypergeometric tests, and a repertoire-size bias correction was applied to TCR pairs. To estimate false discovery rates, a later analysis permuted the HLA or CMV assignments 20 times. In a later analysis, co-occurring TCRs were grouped using DBSCAN, and TCRdist sequence similarity was added for clustering within HLA-allele-positive subsets. For co-occurrence clustering, repertoires with fewer than 30,000 or more than 120,000 public chains were excluded, along with five or six repertoires with anomalous nucleotide sharing. Here the immuneACCESS table is served through TCRdb, limited to in-frame sequences with V and J called. Missing clones are a known gap in these copies; in checked studies unresolved V genes cover under half, and the rest lacks a known reason. The V and J calls and the clone size are those of that table, but D and trimming were determined from the DNA. This sample holds 150,000 or so clones; 70% to 90% were observed only once. The ten largest clonotypes hold roughly 8.8% of the sample.

The cohort comprised under 700 healthy bone marrow donors. Cohort members were all nominally healthy when sampled, although unrecorded immune exposures were likely present. The donor was CMV seropositive and was included in the group of approximately 310 seropositive cohort members. Each donor provided a peripheral blood sample, and peripheral blood mononuclear cells were used for TCR beta sequencing. The Qiagen DNeasy Blood Extraction Kit was used to extract genomic DNA from the blood cell samples. In regard to this clone: The antigen this receptor binds is unknown. It has no much larger one-base neighbor in the sample; base qualities were not kept.

V is pared back by 3 bases and J by 4 bases, with 14 bases lying between the germline termini. CDR1 is given as SGHDN and CDR2 as FVKESK, both from the germline V gene. Taken from cysteine to phenylalanine, the CDR3 has 15 residues. CDR3 DNA only is kept here, 45 bases in frame from base 1. The study at large found these results: Only TCR beta chains were sequenced in this cohort, and the absence of alpha or paired-chain data limited detectable features. Cytomegalovirus status was reported to be diagnosed by the classifier with high specificity and sensitivity in both the original and validation cohorts. The authors suggested that the approach could potentially be generalized to other disease states and immunological phenotypes. A later analysis found that most CMV-associated TCR beta chains appeared HLA-restricted, with HLA associations seemingly driven largely by CMV exposure. Linkage disequilibrium might explain the correlated functional status among segregating V segments, but an unknown experimental factor could not be excluded. A further reported finding was that TCR beta sequences accurately predicted the HLA-A and HLA-B alleles for most subjects in the first cohort. In a later analysis, HLA-associated TCR beta chains were found to be more clonally expanded and to have lower generation probabilities than equally common non-associated chains. When HLA alleles, especially DR and DQ, strongly co-occurred, TCR associations were difficult to assign to individual alleles. Specific HLA alleles were associated with 15,000 to 20,000 TCR beta sequences at a false discovery rate of 0.05 in a later analysis. For the cohort, immune exposure information was limited to CMV serostatus. A later genetic analysis associated a missense DCLRE1C variant with V-gene and J-gene trimming of TCR beta chains, and an independent cohort replicated the association. Because counts were too low, roughly 17 rarely observed V segments, including chromosome 9 orphons, were left out of the earlier analysis of some 600 of the donors. A group of highly shared sequence variants was considered likely to be a technical artifact of the sequencing pipeline. An earlier analysis of around 540 of the donors showed that most TCR beta V segments appeared in productive rearrangements either about 87% or about 30% of the time, which broadly matched IMGT annotations. In a later genetic analysis, fewer N-insertions in productive TCRs were reported among donors in an Asian-associated ancestry cluster than the roughly 700-donor mean. The presence/absence analyses assumed that sequencing depth was roughly uniform across donors, and that assumption may not be true. According to a later analysis, TCR association rates differed among HLA loci, with DRB1 alleles showing the most associated TCRs and HLA-C alleles showing the fewest. In vitro tests confirmed that a few of the cytomegalovirus-associated TCR beta chains recognize cytomegalovirus antigens. In the study, 164 TCR beta chains were listed as associated with cytomegalovirus. In a later analysis, several top co-occurrence clusters were reported to appear linked to parvovirus B19, influenza, CMV and Epstein-Barr virus. Some IMGT-functional V segments, including TRBV6-2 and TRBV6-3, could not be told apart with the 87-base-pair reads, so those segments were excluded. Because some donors lacked HLA typing at each locus, the association tests relied only on the typed subset. Most TCR sequences were seen in very few donors, while some public TCRs were found in many individuals.

The origin of this receptor is a man between 18 and 35 years old in good health and CMV-seropositive. The chain employs TRBV14 and TRBJ2-3; the D gene is not confidently resolved. Specimen: PBMCs. For the CDR3, the sequence is CASSQEYFGSDTQYF. The DNA sequence follows: TGTGCCAGCAGCCAGGAGTATTTCGGGTCAGATACGCAGTATTTT.